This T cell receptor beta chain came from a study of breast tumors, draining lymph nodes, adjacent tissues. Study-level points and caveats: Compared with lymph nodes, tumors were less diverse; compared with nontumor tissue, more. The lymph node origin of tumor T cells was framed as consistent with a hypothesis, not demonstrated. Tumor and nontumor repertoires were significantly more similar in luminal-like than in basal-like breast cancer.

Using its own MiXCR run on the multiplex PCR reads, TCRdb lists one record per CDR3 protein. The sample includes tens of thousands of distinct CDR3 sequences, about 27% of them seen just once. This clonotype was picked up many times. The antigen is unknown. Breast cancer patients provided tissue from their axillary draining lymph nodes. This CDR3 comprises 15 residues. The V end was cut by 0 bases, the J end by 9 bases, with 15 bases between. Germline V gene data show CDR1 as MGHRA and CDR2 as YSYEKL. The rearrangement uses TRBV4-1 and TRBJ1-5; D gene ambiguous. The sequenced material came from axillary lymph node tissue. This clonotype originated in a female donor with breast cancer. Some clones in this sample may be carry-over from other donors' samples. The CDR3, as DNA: TGCGCCAGCAGCCAAGAGCGGGGAGGGTTCCGGCCCCAGCATTTT. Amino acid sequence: CASSQERGGFRPQHF.